This T cell receptor (beta chain) was sequenced in a study of blood T cell repertoires in COVID-19. Overall study: Spain, Italy and the United States supplied samples that represented acute and convalescent COVID-19.

The CDR3 totals 13 residues. V was pared by 4 bases and J by 3 bases, with 9 bases between. Authors' data handling: Scientists estimated how many nucleated cells there were by amplifying reference gene primers. Produced via immunoSEQ multiplex PCR; TCRdb's table is partial and in-frame only. V and J calls and clone size come straight from that table; D and trimming were deduced from the DNA. The sample lists tens of thousands of clones; around 79% were seen once. The origin of this receptor is a man aged 55 to 70 with active or convalescent COVID-19. The chain is built from TRBV23-1 and TRBJ1-1; TRBD1 might be the D (6 bases). TRBV23-1 is an ORF, with its function uncertain. The sample taken for sequencing was peripheral blood. The CDR3 protein is CASSLNRDTEAFF. The CDR3 region has the DNA TGCGCCAGCAGTCTAAACAGGGACACTGAAGCTTTCTTT.